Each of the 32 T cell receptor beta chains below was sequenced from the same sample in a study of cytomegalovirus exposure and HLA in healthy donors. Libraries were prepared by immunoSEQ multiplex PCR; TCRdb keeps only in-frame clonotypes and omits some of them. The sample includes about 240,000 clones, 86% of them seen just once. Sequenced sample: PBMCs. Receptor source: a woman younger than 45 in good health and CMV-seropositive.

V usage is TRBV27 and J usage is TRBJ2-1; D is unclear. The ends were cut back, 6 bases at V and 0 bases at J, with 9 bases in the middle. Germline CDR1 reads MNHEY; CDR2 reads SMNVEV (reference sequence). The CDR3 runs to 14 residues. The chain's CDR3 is CASSPYSSYNEQFF. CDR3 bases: TGTGCCAGCAGCCCGTATAGCTCCTACAATGAGCAGTTCTTC.

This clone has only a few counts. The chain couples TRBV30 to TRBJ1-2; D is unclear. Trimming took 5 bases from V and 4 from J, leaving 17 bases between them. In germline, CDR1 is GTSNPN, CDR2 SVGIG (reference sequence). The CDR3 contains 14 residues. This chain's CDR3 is CAWVGDLPIYGYTF. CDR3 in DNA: TGTGCCTGGGTTGGCGACTTGCCCATCTATGGCTACACCTTC.

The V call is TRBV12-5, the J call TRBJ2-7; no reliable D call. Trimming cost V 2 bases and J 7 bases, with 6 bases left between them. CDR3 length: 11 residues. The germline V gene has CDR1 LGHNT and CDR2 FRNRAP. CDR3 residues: CASGLFPEQYF. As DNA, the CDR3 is TGTGCTAGTGGTTTGTTCCCGGAGCAGTACTTC.

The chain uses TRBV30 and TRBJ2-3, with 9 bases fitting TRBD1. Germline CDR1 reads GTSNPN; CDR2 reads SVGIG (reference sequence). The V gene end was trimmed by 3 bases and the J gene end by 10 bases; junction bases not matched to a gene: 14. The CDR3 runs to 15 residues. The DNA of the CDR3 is TGTGCCTGGAGAGAACCCCCGGGACAGGGTCAGGCGCAGTATTTT. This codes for CAWREPPGQGQAQYF.

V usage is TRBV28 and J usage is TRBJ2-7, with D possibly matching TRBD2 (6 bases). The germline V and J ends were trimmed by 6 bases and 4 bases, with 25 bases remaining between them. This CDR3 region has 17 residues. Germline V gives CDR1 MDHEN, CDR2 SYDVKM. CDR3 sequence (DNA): TGTGCCAGCAGCCCCGCGCGGGGAGTAATGGTTCGGTACGAGCAGTACTTC. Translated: CASSPARGVMVRYEQYF.

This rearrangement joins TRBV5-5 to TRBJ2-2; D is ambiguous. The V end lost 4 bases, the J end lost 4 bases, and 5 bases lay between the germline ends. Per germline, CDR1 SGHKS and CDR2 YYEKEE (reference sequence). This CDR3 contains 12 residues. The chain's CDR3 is CASSLSTGELFF. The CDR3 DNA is TGTGCCAGCAGCCTCAGCACCGGGGAGCTGTTTTTT.

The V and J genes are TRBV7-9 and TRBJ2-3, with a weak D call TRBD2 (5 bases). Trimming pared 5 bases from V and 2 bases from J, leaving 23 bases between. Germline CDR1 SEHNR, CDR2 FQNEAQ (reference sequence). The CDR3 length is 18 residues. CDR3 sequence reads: CASSPWVFLGLLTDTQYF. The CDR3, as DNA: TGTGCCAGCAGCCCATGGGTTTTTTTAGGACTGCTCACAGATACGCAGTATTTT.

The CDR3 DNA reads TGTGCCAGCAGCCCGGGACTAGCGGTATTACGCGAGCAGTACTTC. This translates into CASSPGLAVLREQYF. The chain links TRBV9 to TRBJ2-7, with TRBD2 matching 11 bases. Germline V gene data show CDR1 as SGDLS and CDR2 as YYNGEE. The CDR3 length is 15 residues. J gave up 6 bases and V 4 bases, and 9 bases lay outside the gene matches.

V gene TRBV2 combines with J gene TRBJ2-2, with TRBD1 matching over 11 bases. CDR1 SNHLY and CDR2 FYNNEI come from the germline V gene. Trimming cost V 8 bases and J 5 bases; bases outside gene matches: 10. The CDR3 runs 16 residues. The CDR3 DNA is TGTGCCAGCGGACAGGGGGCGGGGGTGGATACCGGGGAGCTGTTTTTT. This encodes CASGQGAGVDTGELFF.

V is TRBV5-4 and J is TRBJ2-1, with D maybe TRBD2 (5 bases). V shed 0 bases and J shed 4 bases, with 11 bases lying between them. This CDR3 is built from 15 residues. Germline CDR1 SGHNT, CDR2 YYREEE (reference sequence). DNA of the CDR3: TGTGCCAGCAGCTTGGAAACGGCGGGTTACAATGAGCAGTTCTTC. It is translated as CASSLETAGYNEQFF.

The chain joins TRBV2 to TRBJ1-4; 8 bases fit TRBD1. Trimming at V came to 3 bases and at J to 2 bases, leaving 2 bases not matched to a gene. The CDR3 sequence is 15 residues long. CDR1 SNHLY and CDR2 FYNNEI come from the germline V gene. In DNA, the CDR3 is TGTGCCAGCAGTGACAGGGGGCAGACTAATGAAAAACTGTTTTTT. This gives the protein CASSDRGQTNEKLFF.

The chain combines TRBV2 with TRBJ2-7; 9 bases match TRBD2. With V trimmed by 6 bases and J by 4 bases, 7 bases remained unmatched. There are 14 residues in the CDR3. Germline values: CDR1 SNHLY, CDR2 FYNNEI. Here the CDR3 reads CASRGTSNSYEQYF. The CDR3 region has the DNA TGTGCCAGCAGAGGGACTAGCAACTCGTACGAGCAGTACTTC.

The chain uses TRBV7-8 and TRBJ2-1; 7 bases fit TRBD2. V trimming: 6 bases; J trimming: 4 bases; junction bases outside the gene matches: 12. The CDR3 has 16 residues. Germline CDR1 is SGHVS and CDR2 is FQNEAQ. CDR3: CASSAPKTSTYNEQFF. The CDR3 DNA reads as TGTGCCAGCAGTGCCCCTAAGACTAGCACATACAATGAGCAGTTCTTC.

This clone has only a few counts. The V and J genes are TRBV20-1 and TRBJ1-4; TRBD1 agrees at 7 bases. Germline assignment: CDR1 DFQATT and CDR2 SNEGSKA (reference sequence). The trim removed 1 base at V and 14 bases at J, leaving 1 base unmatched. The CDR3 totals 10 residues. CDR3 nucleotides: TGCAGTGCTAGAGTACAGGGGCTGTTTTTT. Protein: CSARVQGLFF.

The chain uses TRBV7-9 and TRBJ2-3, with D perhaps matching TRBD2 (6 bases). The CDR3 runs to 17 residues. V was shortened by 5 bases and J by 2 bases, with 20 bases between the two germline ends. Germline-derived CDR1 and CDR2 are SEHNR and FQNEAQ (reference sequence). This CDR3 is CASSPALGRGSTDTQYF. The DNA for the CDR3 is TGTGCCAGCAGCCCGGCCCTCGGGCGGGGCTCCACAGATACGCAGTATTTT.

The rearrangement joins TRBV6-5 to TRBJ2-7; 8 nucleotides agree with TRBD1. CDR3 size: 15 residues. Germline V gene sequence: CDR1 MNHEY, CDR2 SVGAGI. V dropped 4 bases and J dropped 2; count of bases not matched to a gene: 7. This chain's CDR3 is CASSSRGLSPYEQYF. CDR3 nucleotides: TGTGCCAGCAGTTCCAGGGGGCTGTCCCCCTACGAGCAGTACTTC.

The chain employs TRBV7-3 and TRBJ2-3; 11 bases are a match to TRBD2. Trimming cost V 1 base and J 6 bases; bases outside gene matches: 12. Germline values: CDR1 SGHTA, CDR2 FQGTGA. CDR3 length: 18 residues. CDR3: CASSLNPLAGGGGDTQYF. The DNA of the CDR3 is TGTGCCAGCAGCTTAAACCCCCTAGCGGGAGGCGGCGGGGATACGCAGTATTTT.

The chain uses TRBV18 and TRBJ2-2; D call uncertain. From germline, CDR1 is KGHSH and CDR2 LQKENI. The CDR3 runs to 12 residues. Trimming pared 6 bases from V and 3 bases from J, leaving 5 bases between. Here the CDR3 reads CASSPDTGELFF. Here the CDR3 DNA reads TGTGCCAGCTCCCCGGACACCGGGGAGCTGTTTTTT.

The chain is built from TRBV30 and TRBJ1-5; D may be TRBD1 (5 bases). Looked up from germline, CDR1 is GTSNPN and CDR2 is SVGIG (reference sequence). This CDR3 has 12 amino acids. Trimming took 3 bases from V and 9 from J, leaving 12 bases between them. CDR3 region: CAWSQFQGPQHF. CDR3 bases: TGTGCCTGGAGCCAGTTCCAGGGGCCCCAGCATTTT.

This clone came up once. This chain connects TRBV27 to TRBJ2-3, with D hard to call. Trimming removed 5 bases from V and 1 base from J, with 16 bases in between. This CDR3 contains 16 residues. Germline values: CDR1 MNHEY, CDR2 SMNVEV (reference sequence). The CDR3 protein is CASSIHRVRGTDTQYF. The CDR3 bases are TGTGCCAGCAGTATCCACCGGGTTAGAGGCACAGATACGCAGTATTTT.

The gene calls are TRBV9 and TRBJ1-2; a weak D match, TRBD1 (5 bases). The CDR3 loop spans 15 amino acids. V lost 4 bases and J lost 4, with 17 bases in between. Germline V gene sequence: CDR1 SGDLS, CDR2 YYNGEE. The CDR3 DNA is TGTGCCAGCAGCCTGGAAGTGGGGGGACTCTATGGCTACACCTTC. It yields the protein CASSLEVGGLYGYTF.

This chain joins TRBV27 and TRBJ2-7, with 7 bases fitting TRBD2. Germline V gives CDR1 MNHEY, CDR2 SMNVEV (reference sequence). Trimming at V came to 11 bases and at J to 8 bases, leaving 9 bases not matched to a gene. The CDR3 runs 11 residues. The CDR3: CAVGGFDKQYF. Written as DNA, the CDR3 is TGTGCCGTGGGGGGGTTCGACAAGCAGTACTTC.

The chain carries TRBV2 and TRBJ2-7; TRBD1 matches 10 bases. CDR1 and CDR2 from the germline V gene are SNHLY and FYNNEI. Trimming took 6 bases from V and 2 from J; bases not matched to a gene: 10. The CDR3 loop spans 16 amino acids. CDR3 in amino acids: CASSGTPGQGTYEQYF. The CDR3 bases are TGTGCCAGCAGCGGGACTCCGGGACAGGGGACCTACGAGCAGTACTTC. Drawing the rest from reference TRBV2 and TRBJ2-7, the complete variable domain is EPEVTQTPSHQVTQMGQEVILRCVPISNHLYFYWYRQILGQKVEFLVSFYNNEISEKSEIFDDQFSVERPDGSNFTLKIRSTKLEDSAMYFCASSGTPGQGTYEQYFGPGTRLTVT.

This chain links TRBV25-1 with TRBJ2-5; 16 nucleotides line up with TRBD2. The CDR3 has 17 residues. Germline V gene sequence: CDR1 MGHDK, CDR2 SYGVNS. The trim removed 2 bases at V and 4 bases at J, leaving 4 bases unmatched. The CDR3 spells CASSELGLAGGLETQYF. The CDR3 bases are TGTGCCAGCAGTGAACTGGGACTAGCGGGAGGGTTAGAGACCCAGTACTTC.

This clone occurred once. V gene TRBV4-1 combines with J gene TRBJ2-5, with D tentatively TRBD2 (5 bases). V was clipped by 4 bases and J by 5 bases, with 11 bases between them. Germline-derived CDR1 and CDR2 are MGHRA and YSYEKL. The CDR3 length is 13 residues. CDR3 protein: CASSPPGWETQYF. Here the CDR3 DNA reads TGCGCCAGCAGCCCCCCGGGGTGGGAGACCCAGTACTTC.

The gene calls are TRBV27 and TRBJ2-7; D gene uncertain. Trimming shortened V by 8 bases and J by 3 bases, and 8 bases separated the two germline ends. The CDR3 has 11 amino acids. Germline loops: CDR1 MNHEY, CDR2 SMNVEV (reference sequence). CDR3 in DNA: TGTGCCAGCCGTAACAACTACGAGCAGTACTTC. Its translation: CASRNNYEQYF.

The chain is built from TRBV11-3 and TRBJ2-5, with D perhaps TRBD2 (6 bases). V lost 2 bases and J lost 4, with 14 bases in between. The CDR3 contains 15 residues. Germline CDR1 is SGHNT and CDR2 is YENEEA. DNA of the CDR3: TGTGCCAGCAGCTTATATGGCGGGGACCTAGAGACCCAGTACTTC. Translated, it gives CASSLYGGDLETQYF. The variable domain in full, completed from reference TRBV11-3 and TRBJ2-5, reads EAGVVQSPRYKIIEKKQPVAFWCNPISGHNTLYWYLQNLGQGPELLIRYENEEAVDDSQLPKDRFSAERLKGVDSTLKIQPAELGDSAVYLCASSLYGGDLETQYFGPGTRLLVL.

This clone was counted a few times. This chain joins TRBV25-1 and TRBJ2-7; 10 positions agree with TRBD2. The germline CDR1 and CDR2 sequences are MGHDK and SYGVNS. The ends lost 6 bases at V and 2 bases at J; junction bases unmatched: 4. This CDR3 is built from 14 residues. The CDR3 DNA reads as TGTGCCAGCAGCCTAGCGGGAGCCCCCTACGAGCAGTACTTC. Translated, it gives CASSLAGAPYEQYF.

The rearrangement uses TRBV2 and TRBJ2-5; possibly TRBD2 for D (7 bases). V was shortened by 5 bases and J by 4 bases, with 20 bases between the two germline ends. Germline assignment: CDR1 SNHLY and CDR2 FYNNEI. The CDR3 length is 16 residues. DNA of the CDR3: TGTGCCAGCAGTTACTCTAGCGGAGGGGGGTCAGAGACCCAGTACTTC. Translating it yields CASSYSSGGGSETQYF.

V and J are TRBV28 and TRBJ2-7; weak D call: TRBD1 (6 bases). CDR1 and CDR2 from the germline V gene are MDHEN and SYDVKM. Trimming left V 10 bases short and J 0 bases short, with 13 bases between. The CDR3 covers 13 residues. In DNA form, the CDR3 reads TGTGCCACTCATCAGGGGACCTCCTACGAGCAGTACTTC. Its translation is CATHQGTSYEQYF.

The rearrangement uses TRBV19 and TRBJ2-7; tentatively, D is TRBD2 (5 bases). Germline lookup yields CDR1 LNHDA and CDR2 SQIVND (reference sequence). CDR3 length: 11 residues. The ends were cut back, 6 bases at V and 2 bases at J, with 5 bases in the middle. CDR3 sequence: CASSGAYEQYF. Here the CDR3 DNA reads TGTGCCAGTAGCGGGGCCTACGAGCAGTACTTC.

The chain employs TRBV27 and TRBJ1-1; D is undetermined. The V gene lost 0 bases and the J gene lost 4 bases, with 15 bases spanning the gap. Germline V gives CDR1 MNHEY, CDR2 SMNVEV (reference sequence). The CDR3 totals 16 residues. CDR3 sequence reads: CASSLSWIGVGTEAFF. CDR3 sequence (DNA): TGTGCCAGCAGTTTATCCTGGATCGGGGTAGGCACTGAAGCTTTCTTT.